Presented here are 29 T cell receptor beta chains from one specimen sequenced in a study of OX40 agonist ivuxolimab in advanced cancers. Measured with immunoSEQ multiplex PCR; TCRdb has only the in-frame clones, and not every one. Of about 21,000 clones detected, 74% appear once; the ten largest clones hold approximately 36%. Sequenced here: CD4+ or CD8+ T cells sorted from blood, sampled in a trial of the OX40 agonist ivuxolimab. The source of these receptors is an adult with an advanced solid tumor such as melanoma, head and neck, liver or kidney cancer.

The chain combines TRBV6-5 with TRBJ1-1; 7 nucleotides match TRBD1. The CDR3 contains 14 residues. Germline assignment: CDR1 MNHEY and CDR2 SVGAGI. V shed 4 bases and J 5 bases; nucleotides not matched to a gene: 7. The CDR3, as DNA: TGTGCCAGCAGTTCCCCCGCAGGGGGTACTGAAGCTTTCTTT. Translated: CASSSPAGGTEAFF.

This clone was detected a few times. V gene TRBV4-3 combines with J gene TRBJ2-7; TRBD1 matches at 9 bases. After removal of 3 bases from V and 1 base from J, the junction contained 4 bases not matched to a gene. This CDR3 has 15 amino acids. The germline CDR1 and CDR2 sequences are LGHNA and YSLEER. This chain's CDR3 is CASSQLDRGSYEQYF. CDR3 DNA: TGCGCCAGCAGCCAGCTGGACAGGGGTTCCTACGAGCAGTACTTC.

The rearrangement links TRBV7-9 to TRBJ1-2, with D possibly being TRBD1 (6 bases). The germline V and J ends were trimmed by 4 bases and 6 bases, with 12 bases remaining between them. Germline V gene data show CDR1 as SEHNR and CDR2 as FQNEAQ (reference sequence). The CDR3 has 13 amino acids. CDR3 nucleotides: TGTGCCAGCAGCTCCTACAGGGCCAATGGCTACACCTTC. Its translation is CASSSYRANGYTF.

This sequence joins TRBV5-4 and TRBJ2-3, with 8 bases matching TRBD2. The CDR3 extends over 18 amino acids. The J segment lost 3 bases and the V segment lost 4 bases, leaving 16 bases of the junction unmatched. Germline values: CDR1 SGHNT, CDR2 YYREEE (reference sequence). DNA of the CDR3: TGTGCCAGCAGCCCGGATTCCTTAGCGGGGCCTCAAACAGATACGCAGTATTTT. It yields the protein CASSPDSLAGPQTDTQYF.

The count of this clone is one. The CDR3 bases are TGTGCCAGCAGGGGAGGAGGCCCCTACGAGCAGTACTTC. Translation: CASRGGGPYEQYF. The chain joins TRBV21-1 to TRBJ2-7; the table's D call, TRBD2, has no DNA check behind it. TRBV21-1 is described as a pseudogene. CDR3 length: 13 amino acids.

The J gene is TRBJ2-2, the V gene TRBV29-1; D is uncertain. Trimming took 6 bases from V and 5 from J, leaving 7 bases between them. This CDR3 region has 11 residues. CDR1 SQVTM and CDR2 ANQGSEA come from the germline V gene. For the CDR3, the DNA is TGCAGCGTCGGAGTTACCGGGGAGCTGTTTTTT. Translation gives CSVGVTGELFF.

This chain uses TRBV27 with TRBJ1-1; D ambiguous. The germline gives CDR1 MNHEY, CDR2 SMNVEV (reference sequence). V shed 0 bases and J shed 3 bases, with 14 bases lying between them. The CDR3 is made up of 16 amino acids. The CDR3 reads CASSLSISGRHTEAFF. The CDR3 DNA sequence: TGTGCCAGCAGTTTATCGATCTCGGGTAGGCACACTGAAGCTTTCTTT.

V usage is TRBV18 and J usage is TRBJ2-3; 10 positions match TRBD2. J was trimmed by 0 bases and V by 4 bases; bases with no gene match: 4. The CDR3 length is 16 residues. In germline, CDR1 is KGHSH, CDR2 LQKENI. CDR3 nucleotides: TGTGCCAGCTCACGAGGACTAGCGGACAGCACAGATACGCAGTATTTT. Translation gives CASSRGLADSTDTQYF.

The CDR3 here is CASSLAGGQDTQYF. The CDR3 coding sequence is TGTGCCAGCAGCTTAGCTGGTGGGCAAGATACGCAGTATTTT. V usage is TRBV7-9 and J usage is TRBJ2-3; D is unresolved. CDR1 SEHNR and CDR2 FQNEAQ come from the germline V gene (reference sequence). The CDR3 spans 14 residues. V was trimmed by 0 bases and J by 5 bases, leaving 9 bases between them.

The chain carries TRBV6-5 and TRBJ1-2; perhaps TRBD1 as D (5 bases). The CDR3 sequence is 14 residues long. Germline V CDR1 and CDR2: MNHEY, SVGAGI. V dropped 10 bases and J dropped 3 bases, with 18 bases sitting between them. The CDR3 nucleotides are TGTGCCACCCAACCGGTGGGGACGGACTATGGCTACACCTTC. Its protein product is CATQPVGTDYGYTF.

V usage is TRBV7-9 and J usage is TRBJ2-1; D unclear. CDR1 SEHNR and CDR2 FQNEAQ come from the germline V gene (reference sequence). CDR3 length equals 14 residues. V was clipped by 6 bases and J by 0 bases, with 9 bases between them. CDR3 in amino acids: CASSQYSSYNEQFF. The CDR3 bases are TGTGCCAGCAGTCAGTATAGCTCCTACAATGAGCAGTTCTTC.

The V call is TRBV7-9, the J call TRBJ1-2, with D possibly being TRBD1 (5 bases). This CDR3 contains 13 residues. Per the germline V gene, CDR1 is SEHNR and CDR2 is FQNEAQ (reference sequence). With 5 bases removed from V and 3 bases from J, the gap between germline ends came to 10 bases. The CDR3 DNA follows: TGTGCCAGCAGCCCCGGGGGATACTATGGCTACACCTTC. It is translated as CASSPGGYYGYTF.

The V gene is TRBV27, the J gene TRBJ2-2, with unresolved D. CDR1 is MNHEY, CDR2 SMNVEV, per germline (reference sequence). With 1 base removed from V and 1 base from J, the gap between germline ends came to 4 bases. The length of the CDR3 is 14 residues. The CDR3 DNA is TGTGCCAGCAGTTTATGGGAGAACACCGGGGAGCTGTTTTTT. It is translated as CASSLWENTGELFF.

This CDR3 reads CASSEAQASYETQYF. As DNA, the CDR3 is TGTGCCAGCAGTGAAGCTCAGGCCTCTTATGAGACCCAGTACTTC. J is TRBJ2-5 and V is TRBV6-1; D call uncertain. CDR1 MNHNS and CDR2 SASEGT come from the germline V gene. CDR3 size: 15 residues. Trimming pared 0 bases from V and 5 bases from J, leaving 13 bases between.

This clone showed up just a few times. CDR3 bases: TGTGCCAGCAGTCCCCGGGGAGGGGCCTATGGCTACACCTTC. This translates into CASSPRGGAYGYTF. This chain uses TRBV6-5 with TRBJ1-2, with TRBD1 as a possible D gene (5 bases). The CDR3 is 14 residues long. The V end lost 5 bases, the J end lost 4 bases, and 14 bases lay between the germline ends. The germline CDR1 and CDR2 sequences are MNHEY and SVGAGI.

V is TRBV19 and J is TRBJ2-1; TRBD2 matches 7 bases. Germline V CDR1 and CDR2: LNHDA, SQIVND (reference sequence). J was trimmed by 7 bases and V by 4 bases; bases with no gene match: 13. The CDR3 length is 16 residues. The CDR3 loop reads CASSNPAGAQQNEQFF. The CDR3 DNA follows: TGTGCCAGTAGTAATCCGGCGGGAGCCCAACAAAATGAGCAGTTCTTC.

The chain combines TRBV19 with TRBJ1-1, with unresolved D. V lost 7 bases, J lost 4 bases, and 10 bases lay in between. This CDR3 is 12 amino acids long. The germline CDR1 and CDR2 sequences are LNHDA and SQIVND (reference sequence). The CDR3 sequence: CASTLFPTEAFF. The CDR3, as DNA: TGTGCCAGTACCCTATTCCCCACTGAAGCTTTCTTT.

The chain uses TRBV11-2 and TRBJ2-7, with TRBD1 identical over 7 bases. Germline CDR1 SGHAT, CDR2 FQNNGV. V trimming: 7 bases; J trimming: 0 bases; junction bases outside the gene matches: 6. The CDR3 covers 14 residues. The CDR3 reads CASTRTGDSYEQYF. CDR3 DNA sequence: TGTGCCAGCACGCGGACAGGCGACTCCTACGAGCAGTACTTC.

CDR3 residues: CASSQTLGRYSYNEQFF. Written as DNA, the CDR3 is TGTGCCAGCAGCCAGACTCTGGGACGCTACTCCTACAATGAGCAGTTCTTC. The J gene is TRBJ2-1, the V gene TRBV14; D may be TRBD1 or TRBD2 (5 bases each). The V end was cut by 3 bases, the J end by 0 bases, with 15 bases between. CDR1 is SGHDN and CDR2 is FVKESK in the germline V gene. CDR3 length: 17 amino acids.

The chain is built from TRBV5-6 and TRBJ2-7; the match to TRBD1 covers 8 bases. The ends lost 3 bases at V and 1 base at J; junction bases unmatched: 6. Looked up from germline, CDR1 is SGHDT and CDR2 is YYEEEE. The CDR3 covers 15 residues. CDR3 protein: CASSSTDRGSYEQYF. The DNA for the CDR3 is TGTGCCAGCAGCTCCACAGACAGGGGATCCTACGAGCAGTACTTC.

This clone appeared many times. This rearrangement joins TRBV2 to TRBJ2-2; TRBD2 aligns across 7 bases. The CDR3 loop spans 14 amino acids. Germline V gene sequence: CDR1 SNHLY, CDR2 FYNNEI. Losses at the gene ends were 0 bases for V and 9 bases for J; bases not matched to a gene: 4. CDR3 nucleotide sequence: TGTGCCAGCAGTGAAGCGGGAGGGCCCTGGGAGCTGTTTTTT. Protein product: CASSEAGGPWELFF.

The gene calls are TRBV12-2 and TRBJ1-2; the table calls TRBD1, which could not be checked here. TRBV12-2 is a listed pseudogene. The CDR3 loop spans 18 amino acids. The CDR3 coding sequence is TGTGCAAGTCCCCACCCTTTCCGACGGGACAGGGGGGGGTATGGCTACACCTTC. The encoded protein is CASPHPFRRDRGGYGYTF.

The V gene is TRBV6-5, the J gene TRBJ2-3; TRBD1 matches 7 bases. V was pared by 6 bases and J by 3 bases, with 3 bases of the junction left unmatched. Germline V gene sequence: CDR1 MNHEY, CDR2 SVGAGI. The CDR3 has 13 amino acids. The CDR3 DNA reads TGTGCCAGCAGAACAGGGGCGACAGATACGCAGTATTTT. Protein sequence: CASRTGATDTQYF.

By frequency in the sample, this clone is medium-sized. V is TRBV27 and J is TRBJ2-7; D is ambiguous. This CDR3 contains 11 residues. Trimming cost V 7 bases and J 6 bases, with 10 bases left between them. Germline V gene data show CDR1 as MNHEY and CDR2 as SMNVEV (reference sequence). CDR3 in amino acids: CASISQSEQYF. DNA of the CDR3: TGTGCCAGCATCTCCCAGTCCGAGCAGTACTTC.

The chain's CDR3 is CAWGDRARYEQYF. DNA of the CDR3: TGTGCCTGGGGGGACAGGGCTCGCTACGAGCAGTACTTC. This sequence joins TRBV30 and TRBJ2-7, with 9 bases identical to TRBD1. V gave up 5 bases and J gave up 3 bases; unmatched junction bases: 5. The CDR3 loop spans 13 amino acids. CDR1 and CDR2 (germline): GTSNPN, SVGIG (reference sequence).

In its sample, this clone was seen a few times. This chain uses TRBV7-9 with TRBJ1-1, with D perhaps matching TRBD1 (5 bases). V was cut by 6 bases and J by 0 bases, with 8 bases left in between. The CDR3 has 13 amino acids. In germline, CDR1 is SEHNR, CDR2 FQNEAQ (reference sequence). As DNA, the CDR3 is TGTGCCAGCAGTGACAGTTTGAACACTGAAGCTTTCTTT. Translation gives CASSDSLNTEAFF.

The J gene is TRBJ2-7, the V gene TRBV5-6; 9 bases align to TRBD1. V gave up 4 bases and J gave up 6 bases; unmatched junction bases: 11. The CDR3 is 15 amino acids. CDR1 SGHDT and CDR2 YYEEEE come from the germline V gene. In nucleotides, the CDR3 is TGTGCCAGCAGCCGGCCGTGGACAGGGGAGGGCGAGCAGTACTTC. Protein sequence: CASSRPWTGEGEQYF.

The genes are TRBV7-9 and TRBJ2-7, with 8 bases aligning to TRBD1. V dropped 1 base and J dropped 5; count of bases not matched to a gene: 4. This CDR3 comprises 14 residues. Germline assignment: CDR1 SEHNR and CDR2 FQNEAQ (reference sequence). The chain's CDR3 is CASSLVGQGNEQYF. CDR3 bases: TGTGCCAGCAGCTTAGTAGGACAGGGAAACGAGCAGTACTTC.

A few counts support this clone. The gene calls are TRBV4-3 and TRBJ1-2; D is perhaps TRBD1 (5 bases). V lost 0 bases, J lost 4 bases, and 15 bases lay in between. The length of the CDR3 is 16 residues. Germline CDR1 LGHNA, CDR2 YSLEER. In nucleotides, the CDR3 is TGCGCCAGCAGCCAAGATCTCGAACAGGACCTCTATGGCTACACCTTC. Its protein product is CASSQDLEQDLYGYTF.